Listed here is a single T cell receptor beta chain. Its cognate antigen is unknown. This sample was included in a study of cytomegalovirus exposure and HLA in healthy donors. Regarding the study as a whole: Serostatus for CMV was the only available immune exposure information.

The PCR employed 60 Vbeta primers together with 13 Jbeta primers. Produced via immunoSEQ multiplex PCR; TCRdb's table is partial and in-frame only. The data show about 65,000 clones, 60% to 80% seen once. After removal of 2 bases from V and 8 bases from J, the junction contained 10 bases not matched to a gene. The germline gives CDR1 MNHEY, CDR2 SVGAGI. The CDR3 runs to 16 residues. Sequenced input: PBMCs. The TCR originated in a girl aged 5-17 years in good health and CMV-seropositive. This rearrangement joins TRBV6-5 to TRBJ1-2; 11 positions agree with TRBD1. CDR3 in amino acids: CASSYHRTGGTYGYTF. CDR3 DNA: TGTGCCAGCAGTTACCATCGGACAGGGGGCACCTACGGCTACACCTTC.